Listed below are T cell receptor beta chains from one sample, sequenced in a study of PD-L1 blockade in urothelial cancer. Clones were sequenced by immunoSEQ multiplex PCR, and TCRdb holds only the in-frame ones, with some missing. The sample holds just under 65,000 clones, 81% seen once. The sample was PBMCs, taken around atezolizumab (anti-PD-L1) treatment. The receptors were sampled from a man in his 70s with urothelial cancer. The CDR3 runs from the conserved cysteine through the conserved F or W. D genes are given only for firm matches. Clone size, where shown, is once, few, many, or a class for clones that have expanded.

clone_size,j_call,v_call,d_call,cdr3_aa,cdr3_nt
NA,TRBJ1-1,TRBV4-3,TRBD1,CASSQGQGNTEAFF,TGCGCCAGCAGCCAGGGACAGGGGAACACTGAAGCTTTCTTT
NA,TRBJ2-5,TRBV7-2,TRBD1,CASSSTGHQETQYF,TGTGCCAGCAGTTCGACAGGGCACCAAGAGACCCAGTACTTC
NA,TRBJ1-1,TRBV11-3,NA,CASSFSNTEAFF,TGTGCCAGCAGCTTTTCAAACACTGAAGCTTTCTTT
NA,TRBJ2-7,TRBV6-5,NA,CASSYRAGYEQYF,TGTGCCAGCAGTTATCGCGCTGGTTACGAGCAGTACTTC
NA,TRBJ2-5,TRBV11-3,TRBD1,CASSLSGTGGLQETQYF,TGTGCCAGCAGCTTATCCGGGACAGGGGGCTTACAAGAGACCCAGTACTTC
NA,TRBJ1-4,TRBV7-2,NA,CASSLAGGAREKLFF,TGTGCCAGCAGCTTAGCCGGGGGGGCGCGGGAAAAACTGTTTTTT
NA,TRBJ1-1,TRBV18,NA,CASSPSEGLTEAFF,TGTGCCAGCTCACCTAGCGAGGGTTTGACTGAAGCTTTCTTT
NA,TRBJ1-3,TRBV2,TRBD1,CARSRDRGDGNTIYF,TGTGCCAGATCTAGGGACAGGGGGGACGGAAACACCATATATTTT
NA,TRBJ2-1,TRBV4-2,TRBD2,CASSQRAGGVNEQFF,TGTGCCAGCAGCCAACGTGCGGGAGGAGTCAATGAGCAGTTCTTC
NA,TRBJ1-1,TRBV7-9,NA,CASSPDWNTEAFF,TGTGCCAGCAGCCCCGACTGGAACACTGAAGCTTTCTTT
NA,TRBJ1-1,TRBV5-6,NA,CASSPGGGLSTEAFF,TGTGCCAGCAGCCCTGGCGGCGGGTTGAGCACTGAAGCTTTCTTT
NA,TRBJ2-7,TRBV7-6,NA,CASRQGPEQYF,TGTGCCAGCAGGCAGGGTCCCGAGCAGTACTTC
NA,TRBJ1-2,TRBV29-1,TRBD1,CSVGRPGQRNYGYTF,TGCAGCGTTGGACGACCGGGACAGAGAAACTATGGCTACACCTTC
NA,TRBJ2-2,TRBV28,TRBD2,CASSSPGLASRTGGELFF,TGTGCCAGCAGTTCACCGGGACTAGCATCCAGAACAGGCGGGGAGCTGTTTTTT
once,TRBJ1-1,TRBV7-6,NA,CASSLRREAEAFF,TGTGCCAGCAGCTTACGAAGGGAGGCTGAAGCTTTCTTT
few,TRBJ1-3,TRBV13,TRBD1,CASSSPGTGGRTGNTIYF,TGTGCCAGCAGCTCCCCCGGGACAGGGGGTCGAACTGGAAACACCATATATTTT
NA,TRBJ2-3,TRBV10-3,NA,CAATASTDTQYF,TGTGCGGCTACAGCTAGCACAGATACGCAGTATTTT
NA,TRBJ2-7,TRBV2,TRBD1,CASSPISDRVYEQYF,TGTGCCAGCAGCCCGATCTCGGACAGGGTCTACGAGCAGTACTTC
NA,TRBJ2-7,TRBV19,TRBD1,CASSEDRDYEQYF,TGTGCCAGTAGTGAGGACAGGGACTACGAGCAGTACTTC
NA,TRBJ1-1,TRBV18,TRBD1,CASSPPEGAKTEAFF,TGTGCCAGCTCACCACCGGAGGGGGCTAAGACTGAAGCTTTCTTT
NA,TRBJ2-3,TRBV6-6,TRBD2,CASRRTSGRKDTQYF,TGTGCCAGCAGAAGGACTAGCGGGAGGAAAGATACGCAGTATTTT
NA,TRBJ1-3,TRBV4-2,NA,CASSPPAGTLSGNTIYF,TGTGCCAGCAGCCCCCCTGCCGGGACACTCTCTGGAAACACCATATATTTT
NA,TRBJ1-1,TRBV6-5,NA,CASSSNTEAFF,TGTGCCAGCAGTTCAAACACTGAAGCTTTCTTT
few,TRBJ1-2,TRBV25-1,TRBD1,CASRATGGGYTF,TGTGCCAGCAGGGCGACAGGGGGAGGCTACACCTTC
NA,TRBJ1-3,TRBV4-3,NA,CASSQTHRSASGNTIYF,TGCGCCAGCAGCCAAACCCACAGGTCGGCTTCTGGAAACACCATATATTTT
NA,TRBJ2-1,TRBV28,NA,CASSSSGSGNEQFF,TGTGCCAGCAGTTCGTCGGGGTCGGGCAATGAGCAGTTCTTC
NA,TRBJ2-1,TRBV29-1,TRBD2,CSEGGSYNEQFF,TGCAGCGAGGGAGGGTCCTACAATGAGCAGTTCTTC
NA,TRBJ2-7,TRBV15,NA,CATSRGGGVREQYF,TGTGCCACCAGCAGAGGAGGCGGGGTGAGGGAGCAGTACTTC
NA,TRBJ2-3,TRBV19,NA,CASSTSFGGGTDTQYF,TGTGCCAGTAGTACCTCCTTCGGGGGTGGCACAGATACGCAGTATTTT
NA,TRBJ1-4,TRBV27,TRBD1,CASSSHFGQVNEKLFF,TGTGCCAGCAGTTCACACTTCGGACAGGTTAATGAAAAACTGTTTTTT
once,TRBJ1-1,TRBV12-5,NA,CASGIGGRGGEAFF,TGTGCTAGTGGCATCGGCGGGCGCGGAGGGGAAGCTTTCTTT
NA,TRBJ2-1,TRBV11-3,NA,CASSLGGDYNEQFF,TGTGCCAGCAGCTTAGGGGGGGACTACAATGAGCAGTTCTTC
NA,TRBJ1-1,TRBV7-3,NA,CASSLSAVNTEAFF,TGTGCCAGCAGCTTAAGTGCAGTAAACACTGAAGCTTTCTTT
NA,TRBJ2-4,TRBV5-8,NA,CASSLIAAKNIQYF,TGTGCCAGCAGCTTGATAGCGGCGAAAAACATTCAGTACTTC
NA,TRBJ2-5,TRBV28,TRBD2,CASSPTSGRQETQYF,TGTGCCAGCAGCCCGACTAGCGGGAGACAAGAGACCCAGTACTTC